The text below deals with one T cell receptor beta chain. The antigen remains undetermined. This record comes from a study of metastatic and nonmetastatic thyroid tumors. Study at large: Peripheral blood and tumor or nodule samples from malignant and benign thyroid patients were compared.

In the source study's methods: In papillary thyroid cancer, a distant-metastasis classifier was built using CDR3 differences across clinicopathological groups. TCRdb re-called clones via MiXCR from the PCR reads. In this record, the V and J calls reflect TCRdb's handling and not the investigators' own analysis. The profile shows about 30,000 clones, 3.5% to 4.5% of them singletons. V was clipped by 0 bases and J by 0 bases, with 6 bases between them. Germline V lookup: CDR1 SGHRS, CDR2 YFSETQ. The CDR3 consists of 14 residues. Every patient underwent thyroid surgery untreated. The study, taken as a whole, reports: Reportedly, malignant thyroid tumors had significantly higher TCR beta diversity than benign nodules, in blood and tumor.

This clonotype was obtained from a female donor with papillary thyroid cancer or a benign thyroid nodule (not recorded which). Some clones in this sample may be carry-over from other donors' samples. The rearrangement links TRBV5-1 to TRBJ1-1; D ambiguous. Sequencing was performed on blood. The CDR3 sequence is CASSLDPLNTEAFF. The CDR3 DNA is TGCGCCAGCAGCTTGGATCCCCTGAACACTGAAGCTTTCTTT.